What follows is one TCR beta chain and its context. Its specificity is not known. The data originate from a study of T-cell memory formation after mild COVID-19. The overall study: Clustering of TCRs was largely donor specific.

Amplification by 5'RACE using constant-segment primers produced TCR alpha and TCR beta cDNA libraries that carried sample barcodes and UMIs. MiXCR, run by TCRdb on the 5' RACE reads, gives a single entry per CDR3 protein. The sample shows approximately 260,000 distinct CDR3 sequences, about a sixth of them seen only once. Study-level results: The second-wave clones peaking on day 37 were not confirmed as SARS-CoV-2-specific. There was a balanced CD4/CD8 profile in clones contracting day 15 to 85, and later expanders leaned CD4+.

Germline values: CDR1 GTSNPN, CDR2 SVGIG (reference sequence). The CDR3 covers 13 residues. Trimming stripped 0 bases from V and 4 bases from J, with 7 bases between. The chain employs TRBV30 and TRBJ1-5, with D unresolved. Sequencing was performed on PBMCs or a T cell subset sorted from them (not recorded which). The source of this sequence is a man aged 18-30 years who had mild COVID-19 (a few samples of this study predate the infection). Cell type and time point are not known. As DNA, the CDR3 is TGTGCCTGGAGTGTGGCAGCTAATCAGCCCCAGCATTTT. This sequence encodes CAWSVAANQPQHF.